Below are 18 T cell receptor beta chains sequenced from a single sample in a study of shared clonotypes between healthy human individuals. Assay: immunoSEQ multiplex PCR; the TCRdb copy retains only in-frame clones and omits some. The table has more than 2 million clones, approximately 96% seen once. Material: naive CD4+ T cells sorted from blood. Subset: CD45RA+ positively selected. Source of these receptors: a young man in good health.

V is TRBV5-6 and J is TRBJ1-6, with 7 bases matching TRBD1. Germline CDR1 is SGHDT and CDR2 is YYEEEE. With 3 bases clipped from V and 7 bases from J, the junction kept 10 bases outside the gene matches. This CDR3 has 16 amino acids. The CDR3 bases are TGTGCCAGCAGCTACGACAGGGTAAAGGCAAATTCACCCCTCCACTTT. As protein: CASSYDRVKANSPLHF. The whole variable domain, filled in from reference TRBV5-6 and TRBJ1-6, reads DAGVTQSPTHLIKTRGQQVTLRCSPKSGHDTVSWYQQALGQGPQFIFQYYEEEERQRGNFPDRFSGHQFPNYSSELNVNALLLGDSALYLCASSYDRVKANSPLHFGNGTRLTVT.

CDR3 in DNA: TGTGCCACCTCGTCGGGGGCAGGGGAGATCTACGAGCAGTACTTC. This gives the protein CATSSGAGEIYEQYF. The chain couples TRBV18 to TRBJ2-7; D is perhaps TRBD1 or TRBD2 (6 bases each). Trimming shortened V by 10 bases and J by 3 bases, and 22 bases separated the two germline ends. CDR1 and CDR2 from the germline V gene are KGHSH and LQKENI. The CDR3 covers 15 residues.

The J gene is TRBJ1-4, the V gene TRBV2; possibly TRBD1 for D (5 bases). Germline-derived CDR1 and CDR2 are SNHLY and FYNNEI. Trimming stripped 6 bases from V and 3 bases from J, with 14 bases between. This CDR3 is built from 15 residues. CDR3: CASSRVGGSNEKLFF. The CDR3 nucleotides are TGTGCCAGCAGCCGGGTGGGGGGGTCTAATGAAAAACTGTTTTTT.

The rearrangement uses TRBV9 and TRBJ2-7; TRBD2 aligns across 11 bases. CDR1 and CDR2 from the germline V gene are SGDLS and YYNGEE. The CDR3 contains 19 residues. V lost 1 base, J lost 2 bases, and 14 bases stayed unmatched. The CDR3 protein is CASSVTTGDALAGAYEQYF. The CDR3 DNA follows: TGTGCCAGCAGCGTAACGACAGGGGATGCACTAGCGGGAGCCTACGAGCAGTACTTC.

CDR3 nucleotides: TGTGCCAGCAGACGCGGGGCAGATAATAATTCACCCCTCCACTTT. Amino acids: CASRRGADNNSPLHF. V gene TRBV28 combines with J gene TRBJ1-6, with D perhaps TRBD1 (5 bases). There are 15 residues in the CDR3. Trimming took off 6 bases at V and 5 bases at J, with 14 bases between the two ends. The germline V gene has CDR1 MDHEN and CDR2 SYDVKM.

J is TRBJ2-7 and V is TRBV7-9; D unresolved. The CDR3 is 13 amino acids. V shed 2 bases and J shed 4 bases, with 9 bases lying between them. Germline V CDR1 and CDR2: SEHNR, FQNEAQ (reference sequence). In DNA form, the CDR3 reads TGTGCCAGCAGCTTAACTTTGGCGTACGAGCAGTACTTC. Translated, it gives CASSLTLAYEQYF.

The chain uses TRBV19 and TRBJ2-7; D gene unclear. Trimming cost V 3 bases and J 5 bases, with 14 bases left between them. The CDR3 spans 14 residues. Germline values: CDR1 LNHDA, CDR2 SQIVND (reference sequence). CDR3 bases: TGTGCCAGTAGTATGGATCTGGCAGCCCACGAGCAGTACTTC. This translates into CASSMDLAAHEQYF.

This rearrangement joins TRBV7-2 to TRBJ2-7; D perhaps matches TRBD1 (6 bases). The CDR3 has 14 amino acids. V lost 5 bases and J lost 0, with 11 bases in between. Germline values: CDR1 SGHTA, CDR2 FQGNSA. Written as DNA, the CDR3 is TGTGCCAGCAGCATTCAGGGGAGCTCCTACGAGCAGTACTTC. This sequence encodes CASSIQGSSYEQYF.

The chain is built from TRBV9 and TRBJ1-2; tentative D call: TRBD1 (6 bases). The V end lost 0 bases, the J end lost 7 bases, and 10 bases lay between the germline ends. The V gene's germline CDR1 is SGDLS and CDR2 YYNGEE. CDR3 size: 13 residues. Here the CDR3 reads CASSVVEGVGYTF. The DNA of the CDR3 is TGTGCCAGCAGCGTAGTAGAGGGGGTTGGCTACACCTTC.

The CDR3 region has the DNA TGTGCCAGCAGCCCCCACGTGGGGGAGCTGTTTTTT. It translates to CASSPHVGELFF. The chain uses TRBV9 and TRBJ2-2; unclear D gene. The CDR3 consists of 12 residues. CDR1 and CDR2 (germline): SGDLS, YYNGEE. The V and J ends lost 4 bases and 8 bases respectively, with 9 bases between them.

The sample holds one count of this clone. The V call is TRBV29-1, the J call TRBJ1-2; D may be TRBD1 (6 bases). CDR1 is SQVTM, CDR2 ANQGSEA, per germline. V gave up 2 bases and J gave up 8 bases, with 12 bases separating them. The CDR3 covers 12 residues. CDR3 sequence (DNA): TGCAGCGTTGAAAGGGGGGCAATCGGCTACACCTTC. Protein product: CSVERGAIGYTF.

The chain combines TRBV27 with TRBJ1-6; TRBD1 matches at 7 bases. The ends lost 6 bases at V and 8 bases at J; junction bases unmatched: 7. The germline V gene has CDR1 MNHEY and CDR2 SMNVEV (reference sequence). The CDR3 extends over 14 amino acids. The CDR3 loop reads CASRLTGSYSPLHF. The DNA for the CDR3 is TGTGCCAGCAGGTTGACAGGGTCTTATTCACCCCTCCACTTT.

This chain links TRBV11-2 with TRBJ2-7, with 10 bases aligning to TRBD1. CDR1 and CDR2 from the germline V gene are SGHAT and FQNNGV. This CDR3 spans 15 amino acids. V shed 6 bases, J shed 3 bases, and the junction held 8 bases outside the gene matches. As DNA, the CDR3 is TGTGCCAGCAGTTCCGGGACAGGGGTCATCTACGAGCAGTACTTC. Protein sequence: CASSSGTGVIYEQYF.

The chain joins TRBV5-1 to TRBJ1-6; 7 bases align to TRBD1. Trimming removed 3 bases from V and 8 bases from J; junction bases left unmatched: 5. CDR3 length: 14 amino acids. Germline assignment: CDR1 SGHRS and CDR2 YFSETQ. CDR3 DNA: TGCGCCAGCAGCTACGACAGGGTGGATTCACCCCTCCACTTT. Residues: CASSYDRVDSPLHF.

This clone occurred once. The chain is built from TRBV25-1 and TRBJ2-1, with D possibly TRBD2 on 5 matching bases. V was pared by 2 bases and J by 4 bases, with 15 bases between. This CDR3 comprises 16 residues. Per the germline V gene, CDR1 is MGHDK and CDR2 is SYGVNS. The CDR3 DNA sequence: TGTGCCAGCAGTGAACGTGGGCCGGGATATTACAATGAGCAGTTCTTC. This encodes CASSERGPGYYNEQFF.

The count of this clone is one. Germline is not matched at one junction end, which may reflect a read error. The rearrangement uses TRBV7-2 and TRBJ2-7; the D is unclear. This CDR3 contains 13 residues. In germline, CDR1 is SGHTA, CDR2 FQGNSA. Here the CDR3 DNA reads TGTGCCAGCAGCCTACAACCCTCAGGTTCCCTCGACTTC. Translated: CASSLQPSGSLDF. Together with reference TRBV7-2 and TRBJ2-7, the CDR3 gives the full variable domain: GAGVSQSPSNKVTEKGKDVELRCDPISGHTALYWYRQSLGQGLEFLIYFQGNSAPDKSGLPSDRFSAERTGGSVSTLTIQRTQQEDSAVYLCASSLQPSGSLDFGPGTRLTVT.

The chain uses TRBV5-4 and TRBJ2-7; 9 nucleotides align to TRBD2. The germline V gene has CDR1 SGHNT and CDR2 YYREEE (reference sequence). The V and J ends lost 0 bases and 5 bases, in that order; junction bases with no gene match: 3. The CDR3 extends over 14 amino acids. The CDR3 bases are TGTGCCAGCAGCTTGGGCGGGAGGGGTAACGAGCAGTACTTC. Its protein product is CASSLGGRGNEQYF.

CDR3 protein: CASKSHVGAGETQYF. The DNA for the CDR3 is TGTGCCAGCAAGTCTCACGTCGGGGCAGGAGAGACCCAGTACTTC. The genes are TRBV6-5 and TRBJ2-5, with D perhaps matching TRBD1 or TRBD2 (5 bases each). CDR1 is MNHEY, CDR2 SVGAGI, per germline. V was cut by 7 bases and J by 4 bases, with 19 bases left in between. The CDR3 spans 15 residues.